These 10 T cell receptor beta chains originate from one sample sequenced in a study of cytomegalovirus exposure and HLA in healthy donors (dated by TCRdb to 2016 to 2017). Libraries were built with the immunoSEQ multiplex PCR assay. TCRdb took this table from immuneACCESS and kept in-frame rearrangements with V and J called. Such tables lack part of the clones; where checked against another copy, unresolved V genes explain under half of the gap, and the rest is unexplained. The table for this sample lists about 110,000 clones; approximately 85% of them were counted only once. The ten largest clones capture 3% to 3.5% of the sample. Material for sequencing was PBMCs. These receptors all come from a woman under 30 in good health and CMV-seronegative.

The V gene is TRBV18, the J gene TRBJ1-2; no firm D call. This CDR3 is built from 15 residues. The V end lost 0 bases, the J end lost 3 bases, and 11 bases lay between the germline ends. CDR1 KGHSH and CDR2 LQKENI come from the germline V gene. The CDR3 sequence is CASSPPSGRDYGYTF. The DNA for the CDR3 is TGTGCCAGCTCACCACCATCGGGGAGAGACTATGGCTACACCTTC.

The chain couples TRBV2 to TRBJ2-1; D perhaps matches TRBD1 (5 bases). The germline gives CDR1 SNHLY, CDR2 FYNNEI. This CDR3 has 13 amino acids. V was pared by 8 bases and J by 2 bases, with 10 bases between. CDR3 bases: TGTGCCAGCGGATGGGGCCCCTACAATGAGCAGTTCTTC. Amino acid sequence: CASGWGPYNEQFF. Full variable domain (remainder filled in from reference TRBV2 and TRBJ2-1): EPEVTQTPSHQVTQMGQEVILRCVPISNHLYFYWYRQILGQKVEFLVSFYNNEISEKSEIFDDQFSVERPDGSNFTLKIRSTKLEDSAMYFCASGWGPYNEQFFGPGTRLTVL.

The chain's CDR3 is CASSIEGRGSYGYTF. The DNA of the CDR3 is TGTGCCAGTAGTATAGAAGGCAGGGGGAGCTATGGCTACACCTTC. The chain carries TRBV19 and TRBJ1-2, with 7 bases aligning to TRBD1. The junction had 5 bases not matched to a gene; V was cut back by 0 bases and J by 4 bases. The CDR3 contains 15 residues. Germline V gene lookup returns CDR1 LNHDA and CDR2 SQIVND (reference sequence).

V is TRBV2 and J is TRBJ2-3, with D possibly matching TRBD2 (5 bases). Germline CDR1 is SNHLY and CDR2 is FYNNEI. This CDR3 contains 15 residues. V gave up 7 bases and J gave up 0 bases, with 14 bases separating them. CDR3 amino acids: CASIQTGRSTDTQYF. CDR3 bases: TGTGCCAGCATCCAAACGGGAAGGAGCACAGATACGCAGTATTTT.

The CDR3 sequence: CASTISGGTDTQYF. DNA for the CDR3: TGTGCCAGCACCATTTCGGGGGGGACAGATACGCAGTATTTT. The chain combines TRBV13 with TRBJ2-3, with 8 bases aligning to TRBD2. Germline CDR1 PRHDT, CDR2 FYEKMQ (reference sequence). The CDR3 covers 14 residues. Losses at the gene ends were 7 bases for V and 3 bases for J; bases not matched to a gene: 6.

This sequence joins TRBV10-3 and TRBJ1-2, with 10 nucleotides matching TRBD1. The V and J ends lost 0 bases and 6 bases, in that order; junction bases with no gene match: 13. This CDR3 is built from 18 residues. CDR1 is ENHRY and CDR2 is SYGVKD in the germline V gene. CDR3 DNA: TGTGCCATCAGTGAGTCAGGTGACAGGGGGCTAAGAGGGGATGGCTACACCTTC. This encodes CAISESGDRGLRGDGYTF.

The chain carries TRBV28 and TRBJ1-2, with a weak D call TRBD1 (5 bases). The CDR3 covers 16 residues. In germline, CDR1 is MDHEN, CDR2 SYDVKM. V gave up 4 bases and J gave up 2 bases, with 17 bases separating them. The CDR3 nucleotides are TGTGCCAGCAGTTCCCCCCGACAGAAGGTAAACTATGGCTACACCTTC. Its protein product is CASSSPRQKVNYGYTF.

This clone was detected only once. The DNA for the CDR3 is TGTGCCAGTAGTAGCGGGGGCCTTCCCTACGAGCAGTACTTC. It encodes CASSSGGLPYEQYF. J is TRBJ2-7 and V is TRBV19; maybe TRBD2 (7 bases). The CDR3 runs to 14 residues. Trimming took 4 bases from V and 2 from J, leaving 12 bases between them. Per germline, CDR1 LNHDA and CDR2 SQIVND (reference sequence).

The rearrangement uses TRBV27 and TRBJ2-1, with D uncertain. The ends were cut back, 0 bases at V and 2 bases at J, with 5 bases in the middle. Germline lookup yields CDR1 MNHEY and CDR2 SMNVEV (reference sequence). The CDR3 consists of 14 residues. The CDR3 region has the DNA TGTGCCAGCAGTTTATCGAGTGCCTACAATGAGCAGTTCTTC. Translating it yields CASSLSSAYNEQFF.

This clone was seen only a few times. The genes are TRBV18 and TRBJ1-2, with D uncertain. CDR1 KGHSH and CDR2 LQKENI come from the germline V gene. The CDR3 length is 13 residues. V was trimmed by 8 bases and J by 11 bases, leaving 21 bases between them. The CDR3 loop is CASTPTQERRYTF. The CDR3, as DNA: TGTGCCAGCACCCCGACTCAAGAGAGGAGGTACACCTTC.